These 23 T cell receptor beta chains were sequenced from one sample in a study of T cells in Graves' hyperthyroidism and ophthalmopathy (dated by TCRdb to between 2017 and 2020). The library was made by multiplex PCR. TCRdb names Illumina HiSeq 2000 as the instrument used. Amplification of TCR beta CDR3 regions was carried out from RNA transcripts. For the first round of RT-PCR on the TCR CDR3, the HTBI primer set was used together with the Qiagen OneStep RT-PCR kit. TCRdb handled the public reads itself, with Q25 trimming in fastp and clone calling in MiXCR, and kept productive beta chains. Rows matching on CDR3 protein sequence are summarized as one entry with the most common DNA and genes. Present in this sample are about 380,000 distinct CDR3 sequences, 18% of which were seen just once. The ten largest clones represent 40% of the sample. The sequenced material came from blood. The receptor set was obtained from a man between 18 and 35 years old with Graves' ophthalmopathy.

This clonotype appeared a few times. The rearrangement uses TRBV6-1 and TRBJ1-5; D is unclear. Germline CDR1 MNHNS, CDR2 SASEGT. The CDR3 totals 15 residues. V was trimmed by 5 bases and J by 7 bases, leaving 18 bases between them. CDR3: CASSSGTRVGQPQHF. CDR3 sequence (DNA): TGTGCCAGCAGTTCCGGCACGAGGGTTGGCCAGCCCCAGCATTTT.

The genes are TRBV7-2 and TRBJ1-6, with a weak D call TRBD1 (6 bases). CDR1 and CDR2 from the germline V gene are SGHTA and FQGNSA. This CDR3 comprises 14 residues. V gave up 6 bases and J gave up 5 bases, with 11 bases separating them. The CDR3 coding sequence is TGTGCCAGCAGATGGACAGCCAATAATTCACCCCTCCACTTT. Its protein product is CASRWTANNSPLHF.

This clonotype was seen ten or more times. The chain is built from TRBV2 and TRBJ2-2; 7 positions agree with TRBD1. CDR3 length: 16 amino acids. From germline, CDR1 is SNHLY and CDR2 FYNNEI. Losses at the gene ends were 0 bases for V and 7 bases for J; bases not matched to a gene: 8. CDR3 DNA: TGTGCCAGCAGTGAAGCGCAGACAGGGTCCGGCGGGGAGCTGTTTTTT. Encoded protein: CASSEAQTGSGGELFF.

This clonotype showed up many times. The chain uses TRBV5-1 and TRBJ1-2; 12 bases map to TRBD1. The germline V gene has CDR1 SGHRS and CDR2 YFSETQ. The V gene end was trimmed by 6 bases and the J gene end by 8 bases; junction bases not matched to a gene: 20. The CDR3 loop spans 18 amino acids. The CDR3: CASTPGGTGGGFSGGYTF. The CDR3, as DNA: TGCGCCAGCACCCCCGGAGGGACAGGGGGCGGTTTTAGTGGAGGCTACACCTTC.

This clonotype has a count of ten or more. The chain joins TRBV2 to TRBJ2-3; 9 nucleotides align to TRBD2. The CDR3 sequence is 14 residues long. Germline loops: CDR1 SNHLY, CDR2 FYNNEI. Unmatched junction bases numbered 2, after V lost 4 bases and J lost 3 bases. The CDR3 is CASSVAGGTDTQYF. The CDR3 DNA is TGTGCCAGCAGTGTCGCGGGGGGGACAGATACGCAGTATTTT. Using reference TRBV2 and TRBJ2-3 for the parts outside the CDR3, the full variable domain is EPEVTQTPSHQVTQMGQEVILRCVPISNHLYFYWYRQILGQKVEFLVSFYNNEISEKSEIFDDQFSVERPDGSNFTLKIRSTKLEDSAMYFCASSVAGGTDTQYFGPGTRLTVL.

V and J are TRBV7-8 and TRBJ2-5; no reliable D call. This CDR3 has 13 residues. Between the trimmed V and J ends, which lost 2 bases and 5 bases, there was a span of 9 bases. Germline loops: CDR1 SGHVS, CDR2 FQNEAQ. CDR3 in amino acids: CASSLPPSETQYF. In DNA form, the CDR3 reads TGTGCCAGCAGCTTACCCCCCTCGGAGACCCAGTACTTC.

The chain uses TRBV7-3 and TRBJ2-7; 8 nucleotides match TRBD2. Trimming took 8 bases from V and 0 from J; bases not matched to a gene: 9. The CDR3 spans 15 residues. Germline V gene lookup returns CDR1 SGHTA and CDR2 FQGTGA. CDR3 loop: CASSPGGSGSYEQYF. As DNA, the CDR3 is TGTGCCAGCTCACCGGGGGGGAGTGGCTCCTACGAGCAGTACTTC.

In this sample, this clonotype turned up many times. J is TRBJ1-2 and V is TRBV5-8; D uncertain. V was clipped by 1 base and J by 4 bases, with 5 bases between them. The CDR3 sequence is 12 residues long. The V gene's germline CDR1 is SGHTS and CDR2 YDEGEE. CDR3: CASSLRTYGYTF. CDR3 bases: TGTGCCAGCAGCTTGAGGACCTATGGCTACACCTTC.

On this clonotype itself: One base away lies a much larger clone, so this may be a sequencing read error. The chain combines TRBV7-9 with TRBJ1-4; D might be TRBD1 (5 bases). The CDR3 contains 16 residues. The V end lost 5 bases, the J end lost 4 bases, and 17 bases lay between the germline ends. Germline CDR1 and CDR2: SEHNR and FQNEAQ (reference sequence). CDR3 in amino acids: CASSVRNRDLNEKLFF. In DNA form, the CDR3 reads TGTGCCAGCAGCGTACGGAACCGGGACCTTAATGAAAAACTGTTTTTT.

The table lists this clonotype with many counts. CDR3 in DNA: TGTGCCAGCAGTTTTGGCAGGGGGCCCCCGGTCGAGCAGTTCTTC. Translation gives CASSFGRGPPVEQFF. The chain recombines TRBV12-3 or TRBV12-4 with TRBJ2-1; 8 bases are shared with TRBD1. V was clipped by 3 bases and J by 10 bases; unmatched bases: 11. This CDR3 contains 15 residues.

The rearrangement joins TRBV7-9 to TRBJ2-7; 12 bases fit TRBD2. CDR3 length equals 15 residues. Germline V gene lookup returns CDR1 SEHNR and CDR2 FQNEAQ (reference sequence). After removal of 6 bases from V and 6 bases from J, the junction contained 9 bases not matched to a gene. CDR3 DNA: TGTGCCAGCAGTCGGGACTCTAGCGGGGGGGGCGAGCAGTACTTC. It encodes CASSRDSSGGGEQYF.

The chain employs TRBV5-1 and TRBJ2-6; 9 bases match TRBD1. Germline-derived CDR1 and CDR2 are SGHRS and YFSETQ. Unmatched junction bases numbered 13, after V lost 5 bases and J lost 7 bases. This CDR3 has 17 amino acids. The CDR3 coding sequence is TGCGCCAGCAGAGACATAAGAACAGGGGGCGCAGCCAACGTCCTGACTTTC. Its protein is CASRDIRTGGAANVLTF.

This clonotype was counted many times. The rearrangement uses TRBV2 and TRBJ1-4, with D possibly being TRBD1 (5 bases). The CDR3 covers 14 residues. The germline gives CDR1 SNHLY, CDR2 FYNNEI. V lost 8 bases to trimming and J lost 5 bases, with 15 bases between them. The CDR3 DNA reads as TGTGCCAGCCGGGGGACGGGACCCAATGAAAAACTGTTTTTT. Protein: CASRGTGPNEKLFF.

The chain has TRBV19 and TRBJ2-2; D might be TRBD2 (6 bases). This CDR3 has 14 amino acids. The V end was cut by 1 base, the J end by 5 bases, with 8 bases between. Germline V CDR1 and CDR2: LNHDA, SQIVND (reference sequence). DNA for the CDR3: TGTGCCAGTAGTATAGGGGGAGGAACCGGGGAGCTGTTTTTT. Its protein is CASSIGGGTGELFF.

This clonotype has at least ten counts. The V and J genes are TRBV7-8 and TRBJ1-5, with D uncertain. Trimming left V 7 bases short and J 7 bases short, with 11 bases between. CDR1 is SGHVS and CDR2 is FQNEAQ in the germline V gene. The CDR3 sequence is 12 residues long. CDR3 amino acids: CASTHLGQPQHF. The CDR3 nucleotides read TGTGCCAGCACCCACCTCGGACAGCCCCAGCATTTT.

This clonotype was observed a few times. V gene TRBV20-1 combines with J gene TRBJ2-7, with a weak D call TRBD1 (6 bases). This CDR3 contains 15 residues. Deletions cut 1 base from V and 0 bases from J, with 13 bases between. The V gene's germline CDR1 is DFQATT and CDR2 SNEGSKA (reference sequence). CDR3 sequence reads: CSARVRGGPSYEQYF. The CDR3 DNA sequence: TGCAGTGCTAGAGTTAGAGGGGGACCCTCCTACGAGCAGTACTTC.

The chain uses TRBV7-6 and TRBJ2-7, with D possibly TRBD2 on 6 matching bases. The CDR3 runs to 15 residues. The germline V gene encodes CDR1 SGHVS and CDR2 FNYEAQ. V was shortened by 0 bases and J by 7 bases, with 16 bases between the two germline ends. The CDR3 bases are TGTGCCAGCAGCTTAGCCGGGGGAGCTAAAATGGAGCAGTACTTC. As protein: CASSLAGGAKMEQYF.

This clonotype was counted between two and nine times. A junction boundary mismatches the germline segment, possibly from a read error. The rearrangement links TRBV5-6 to TRBJ2-1; D not certain. The V gene's germline CDR1 is SGHDT and CDR2 YYEEEE. The CDR3 is 11 residues long. The CDR3 bases are TGTGCCAGCAACTCCCACAATGAGCAGTTCTTC. Protein: CASNSHNEQFF.

This clonotype appeared a few times. V is TRBV15 and J is TRBJ1-4; D remains ambiguous. Germline V gives CDR1 LNHNV, CDR2 YYDKDF (reference sequence). CDR3 size: 13 residues. The V and J ends lost 5 bases and 7 bases respectively, with 11 bases between them. CDR3 DNA sequence: TGTGCCACCAGCCCCCAGGATTTTGAAAAACTGTTTTTT. This sequence encodes CATSPQDFEKLFF.

This clonotype was seen repeatedly, ten times or more. This sequence joins TRBV7-9 and TRBJ2-7, with 7 positions matching TRBD1. V lost 5 bases to trimming and J lost 1 base; unmatched junction nucleotides: 2. The CDR3 runs 13 residues. CDR1 and CDR2 (germline): SEHNR, FQNEAQ (reference sequence). The DNA for the CDR3 is TGTGCCAGCAGCGCGACAGGGTCCTACGAGCAGTACTTC. Translated: CASSATGSYEQYF.

A few counts support this clonotype. The chain links TRBV27 to TRBJ1-4; D remains ambiguous. V shed 4 bases and J shed 2 bases, with 17 bases lying between them. Germline-derived CDR1 and CDR2 are MNHEY and SMNVEV (reference sequence). This CDR3 has 17 residues. This CDR3 is CASSSQTKGFTNEKLFF. As DNA, the CDR3 is TGTGCCAGCAGTTCCCAGACAAAAGGGTTTACTAATGAAAAACTGTTTTTT.

V gene TRBV6-1 combines with J gene TRBJ2-1, with 9 bases fitting TRBD1. Germline V gene data show CDR1 as MNHNS and CDR2 as SASEGT. This CDR3 region has 18 residues. V was clipped by 6 bases and J by 5 bases; unmatched bases: 17. The CDR3, as DNA: TGTGCCAGCAGCAGGCCGGGACAGGGTGGATCAGGGGACAATGAGCAGTTCTTC. It specifies CASSRPGQGGSGDNEQFF.

This clonotype was observed at least ten times. The V and J genes are TRBV5-1 and TRBJ1-1; D remains unclear. Germline-derived CDR1 and CDR2 are SGHRS and YFSETQ. The CDR3 sequence is 14 residues long. Between the trimmed V and J ends, which lost 4 bases and 6 bases, there was a span of 16 bases. CDR3 region: CASSPGRAAPEAFF. In nucleotides, the CDR3 is TGCGCCAGCAGCCCTGGGAGGGCGGCGCCTGAAGCTTTCTTT.